This TCR beta chain emerged from a study of blood T cell repertoires in COVID-19. Only in-frame clones appear in the TCRdb table, and some are missing; sequencing was by immunoSEQ multiplex PCR. The sample lists some 200,000 clones, about 85% seen once, with more than 9% in the top ten. Patients from Seattle were sampled longitudinally, starting during active infection. Looked up from germline, CDR1 is SGHRS and CDR2 is YFSETQ. V was clipped by 3 bases and J by 6 bases, with 13 bases between them. CDR3 length: 14 residues. V is TRBV5-1 and J is TRBJ2-1, with D possibly TRBD2 on 5 matching bases. The origin of this receptor is a woman older than 75 with COVID-19, enrolled during active disease. What was sequenced was peripheral blood. Here the CDR3 DNA reads TGCGCCAGCAGCTCTGGACTGAGCCCCAATGAGCAGTTCTTC. Its translation: CASSSGLSPNEQFF. The whole variable domain, remainder taken from reference TRBV5-1 and TRBJ2-1, is KAGVTQTPRYLIKTRGQQVTLSCSPISGHRSVSWYQQTPGQGLQFLFEYFSETQRNKGNFPGRFSGRQFSNSRSEMNVSTLELGDSALYLCASSSGLSPNEQFFGPGTRLTVL.